This entry features one T cell receptor beta chain sequence. No antigen is known for it. This record comes from a study of cytomegalovirus exposure and HLA in healthy donors. Donors in the study were healthy people who gave bone marrow. The CDR3 consists of 13 residues. V was pared by 3 bases and J by 5 bases, with 10 bases between. Germline V gene lookup returns CDR1 MNHEY and CDR2 SMNVEV (reference sequence). Study observations and caveats: TCR beta sequences numbering about 17,000 were associated with HLA alleles at 0.05 false discovery rate in a later analysis.

PCR employed 60 Vbeta and 13 Jbeta primers. Sequencing used immunoSEQ multiplex PCR; TCRdb keeps in-frame clones, though not all of them. This table holds some 100,000 clones, roughly 82% found once. This receptor was taken from a man aged 35-49 years in good health and CMV-seropositive. Sequencing input: PBMCs. The rearrangement links TRBV27 to TRBJ1-2; D call uncertain. CDR3: CASSLTQLYGYTF. CDR3 in DNA: TGTGCCAGCAGTTTGACTCAGCTTTATGGCTACACCTTC.